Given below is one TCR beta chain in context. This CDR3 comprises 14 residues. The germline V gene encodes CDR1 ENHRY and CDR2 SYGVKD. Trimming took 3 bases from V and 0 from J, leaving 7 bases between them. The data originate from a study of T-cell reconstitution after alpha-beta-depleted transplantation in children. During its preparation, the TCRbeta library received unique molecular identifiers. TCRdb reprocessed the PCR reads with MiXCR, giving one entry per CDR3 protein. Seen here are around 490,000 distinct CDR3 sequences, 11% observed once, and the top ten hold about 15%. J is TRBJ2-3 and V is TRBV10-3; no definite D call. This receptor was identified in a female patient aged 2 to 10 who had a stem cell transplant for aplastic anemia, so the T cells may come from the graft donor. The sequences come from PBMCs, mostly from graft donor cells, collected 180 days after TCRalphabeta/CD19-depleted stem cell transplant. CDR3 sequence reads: CAISDGKSTDTQYF. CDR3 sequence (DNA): TGTGCCATCAGTGACGGCAAGAGCACAGATACGCAGTATTTT.